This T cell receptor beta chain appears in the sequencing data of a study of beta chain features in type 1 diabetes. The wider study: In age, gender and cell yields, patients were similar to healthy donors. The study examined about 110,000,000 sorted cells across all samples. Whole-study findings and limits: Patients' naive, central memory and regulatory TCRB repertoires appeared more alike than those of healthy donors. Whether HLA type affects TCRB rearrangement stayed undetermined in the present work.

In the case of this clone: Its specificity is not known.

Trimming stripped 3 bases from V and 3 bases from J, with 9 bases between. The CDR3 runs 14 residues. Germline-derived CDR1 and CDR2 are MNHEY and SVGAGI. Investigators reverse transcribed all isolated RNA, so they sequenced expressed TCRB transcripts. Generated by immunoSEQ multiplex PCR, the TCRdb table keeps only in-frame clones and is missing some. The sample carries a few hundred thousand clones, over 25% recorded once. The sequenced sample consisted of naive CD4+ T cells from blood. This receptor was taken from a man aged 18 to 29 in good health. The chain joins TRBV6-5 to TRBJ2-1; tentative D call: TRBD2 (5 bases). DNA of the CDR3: TGTGCCAGCAGTTATACCCGGGACTACAATGAGCAGTTCTTC. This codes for CASSYTRDYNEQFF.